This T cell receptor (beta chain) was sequenced for a study of T cells after yellow fever vaccination. Whole-study findings and limits: Most clones from primary vaccination resurfaced after the booster (around 95% CD4, around 90% CD8). Peak timing came faster in the weaker secondary response, day 5 versus 15.

Remarks on this clonotype: Its antigen is currently unknown.

TCR cDNA, made by 5'RACE template switching, carried an added universal primer site and UMIs. In TCRdb, the 5' RACE reads were re-called with MiXCR into one record per CDR3 protein. The sample holds 300,000 to 350,000 distinct CDR3 sequences, around 3.9% seen once. CDR1 is SQVTM and CDR2 is ANQGSEA in the germline V gene. The CDR3 has 13 amino acids. V shed 4 bases and J shed 4 bases, with 13 bases lying between them. The sequence was obtained from a man aged 18 to 30 who received the YFV17D yellow fever vaccine. V is TRBV29-1 and J is TRBJ1-2; D remains unclear. The sample here was PBMCs, taken 5 days after the yellow fever booster vaccination. CDR3 nucleotides: TGCAGCGTTGCCACACACCTTGGCTATGGCTACACCTTC. It encodes CSVATHLGYGYTF.